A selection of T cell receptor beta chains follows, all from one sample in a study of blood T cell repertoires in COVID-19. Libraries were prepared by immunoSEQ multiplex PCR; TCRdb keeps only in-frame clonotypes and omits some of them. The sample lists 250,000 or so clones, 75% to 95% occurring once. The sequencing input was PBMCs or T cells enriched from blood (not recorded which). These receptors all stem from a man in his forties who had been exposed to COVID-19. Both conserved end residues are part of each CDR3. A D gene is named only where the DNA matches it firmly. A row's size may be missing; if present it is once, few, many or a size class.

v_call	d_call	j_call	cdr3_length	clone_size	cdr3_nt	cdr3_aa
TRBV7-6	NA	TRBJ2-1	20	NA	TGTGCCAGCAGCTTAGCCACAGGGAGGGCGTCGGGAGTCCCCTACAATGAGCAGTTCTTC	CASSLATGRASGVPYNEQFF
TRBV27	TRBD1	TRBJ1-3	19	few	TGTGCCAGCAGTACACCCCCCGCCGGGACAGGGAAAATTGGAAACACCATATATTTT	CASSTPPAGTGKIGNTIYF
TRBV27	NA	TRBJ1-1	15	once	TGTGCCAGCAGTACCGGGGGTCGGGGGAACACTGAAGCTTTCTTT	CASSTGGRGNTEAFF
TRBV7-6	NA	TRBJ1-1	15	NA	TGTGCCAGCAGCTATGGATTAGGGAGCACCACTGAAGCTTTCTTT	CASSYGLGSTTEAFF
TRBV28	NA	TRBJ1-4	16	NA	TGTGCCAGCAGTCCACCCCAGGGGCGTGGAATTGAAAAACTGTTTTTT	CASSPPQGRGIEKLFF
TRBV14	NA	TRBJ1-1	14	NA	TGTGCCAGCAGCCAAGATGCCGGGAACACTGAAGCTTTCTTT	CASSQDAGNTEAFF
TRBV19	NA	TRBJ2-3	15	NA	TGTGCCAGTAGCACCGAACTAGTTTTCCCAGATACGCAGTATTTT	CASSTELVFPDTQYF
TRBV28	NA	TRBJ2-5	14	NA	TGTGCCAGCAGTCCCGGGATTCCTAAAGAGACCCAGTACTTC	CASSPGIPKETQYF
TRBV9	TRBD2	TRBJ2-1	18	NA	TGTGCCAGCAGCGTAACTCCCTCCGCGGGAGGGCGTCCCAATGAGCAGTTCTTC	CASSVTPSAGGRPNEQFF
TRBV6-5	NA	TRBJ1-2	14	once	TGTGCCAGCAGCAAAGACGGCAGGGGCCATGGCTACACCTTC	CASSKDGRGHGYTF
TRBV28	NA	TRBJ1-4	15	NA	TGTGCCAGCAGAGCCCGAACCGCAACTAATGAAAAACTGTTTTTT	CASRARTATNEKLFF
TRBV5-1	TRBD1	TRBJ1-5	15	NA	TGCGCCAGCAGCTGGACAGGGGGGAGCAATCAGCCCCAGCATTTT	CASSWTGGSNQPQHF
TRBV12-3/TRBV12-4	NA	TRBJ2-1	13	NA	TGTGCCAGCAGTTGGGGCAGGCTCAATGAGCAGTTCTTC	CASSWGRLNEQFF
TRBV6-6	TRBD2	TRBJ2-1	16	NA	TGTGCCAGCAGAAAGACTAGCGGGACACCTAACAATGAGCAGTTCTTC	CASRKTSGTPNNEQFF
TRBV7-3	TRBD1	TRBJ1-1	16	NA	TGTGCCAGCAGCCCCGGACAGGGTCGGGGGAACACTGAAGCTTTCTTT	CASSPGQGRGNTEAFF
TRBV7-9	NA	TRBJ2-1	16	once	TGTGCCAGCAGCCCTGAGGACACTCGAAGACACAATGAGCAGTTCTTC	CASSPEDTRRHNEQFF
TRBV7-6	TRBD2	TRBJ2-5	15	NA	TGTGCCAGCAGCCACGCCGCGGGAGTACAAGAGACCCAGTACTTC	CASSHAAGVQETQYF
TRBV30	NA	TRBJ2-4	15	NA	TGTGCCTGGAGCATAGGCCCGGGGGCCAAAAACATTCAGTACTTC	CAWSIGPGAKNIQYF
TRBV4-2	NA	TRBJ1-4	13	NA	TGTGCCAGCAGCCGCGAGAGGGATGAAAAACTGTTTTTT	CASSRERDEKLFF
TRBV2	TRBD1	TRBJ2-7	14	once	TGTGCCAGCAGTGAGTGGGGGACAGGTGTCGAGCAGTACTTC	CASSEWGTGVEQYF
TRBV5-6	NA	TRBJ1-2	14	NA	TGTGCCAGCAGCTTGGGGACAGACTACTATGGCTACACCTTC	CASSLGTDYYGYTF
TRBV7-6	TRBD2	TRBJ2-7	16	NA	TGTGCCAGCAGCTTAGGGTTAGCGGGAGAGCTCTACGAGCAGTACTTC	CASSLGLAGELYEQYF
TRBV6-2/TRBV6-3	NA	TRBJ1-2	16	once	TGTGCCAGCAGTTCCCCCTCTCGGGGGGGCATCTATGGCTACACCTTC	CASSSPSRGGIYGYTF
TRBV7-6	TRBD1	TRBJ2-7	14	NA	TGTGCCAGCAGCTTAGGGGACAGGGGGGACGAGCAGTACTTC	CASSLGDRGDEQYF
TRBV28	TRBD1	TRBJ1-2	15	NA	TGTGCCAGCAACAAGGACAGGGGGGACAACTATGGCTACACCTTC	CASNKDRGDNYGYTF
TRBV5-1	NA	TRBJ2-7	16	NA	TGCGCCAGCAGGGCGGGGTGGCCGACCGCCTCCTACGAGCAGTACTTC	CASRAGWPTASYEQYF